The following is a T cell receptor (beta chain) sequence with its context. These data originate in a study of blood T cell repertoires in COVID-19. Donors in Cohort 3 counted as recovered after two negative PCRs, clearance, or symptom resolution. Measured with immunoSEQ multiplex PCR; TCRdb has only the in-frame clones, and not every one. This repertoire shows approximately 270,000 clones, 65% to 90% found once; its top ten account for around 1.8%. Germline-derived CDR1 and CDR2 are LNHDA and SQIVND (reference sequence). The V end lost 7 bases, the J end lost 5 bases, and 12 bases lay between the germline ends. The CDR3 length is 14 residues.

Sequenced input: PBMCs or T cells enriched from blood (not recorded which). This chain links TRBV19 with TRBJ1-6, with D possibly matching TRBD1 (6 bases). This receptor was taken from a man aged 35-49 years who had recovered from COVID-19. CDR3 region: CASTTGHNNSPLHF. DNA of the CDR3: TGTGCCAGTACCACGGGACACAATAATTCACCCCTCCACTTT. Complete variable domain (other parts from reference TRBV19 and TRBJ1-6): DGGITQSPKYLFRKEGQNVTLSCEQNLNHDAMYWYRQDPGQGLRLIYYSQIVNDFQKGDIAEGYSVSREKKESFPLTVTSAQKNPTAFYLCASTTGHNNSPLHFGNGTRLTVT.